The 18 T cell receptor beta chains listed next were all sequenced from one sample in a study of cytomegalovirus exposure and HLA in healthy donors. Here immunoSEQ multiplex PCR was the method, and the copy in TCRdb shows in-frame clones only, minus some. In the table there are approximately 160,000 clones, 95% to 97% of which are singletons. The source material was PBMCs. The receptors shown here come from a young woman in good health and CMV-seronegative.

The V and J genes are TRBV2 and TRBJ1-1, with 7 positions matching TRBD1. The CDR3 is 15 amino acids. J was trimmed by 7 bases and V by 3 bases; bases with no gene match: 11. Germline CDR1 and CDR2: SNHLY and FYNNEI. The CDR3: CASSDGPRGLSEAFF. The DNA for the CDR3 is TGTGCCAGCAGTGATGGTCCAAGGGGGCTCAGTGAAGCTTTCTTT.

This clone has more than one count but fewer than ten. J is TRBJ1-1 and V is TRBV6-5, with D maybe TRBD1 (5 bases). This CDR3 comprises 14 residues. The V gene's germline CDR1 is MNHEY and CDR2 SVGAGI. Trimming shortened V by 4 bases and J by 5 bases, and 14 bases separated the two germline ends. The CDR3 protein is CASSSPAGRTEAFF. In nucleotides, the CDR3 is TGTGCCAGCAGTTCCCCGGCAGGGCGGACTGAAGCTTTCTTT.

The V call is TRBV2, the J call TRBJ2-7, with a weak D call TRBD2 (6 bases). CDR1 is SNHLY, CDR2 FYNNEI, per germline. V was shortened by 4 bases and J by 4 bases, with 17 bases between the two germline ends. This CDR3 has 15 amino acids. The CDR3, as DNA: TGTGCCAGCAGTGGTAGTAGGCTAGCGCCGTACGAGCAGTACTTC. This gives the protein CASSGSRLAPYEQYF. The full variable domain, rest sourced from reference TRBV2 and TRBJ2-7, is EPEVTQTPSHQVTQMGQEVILRCVPISNHLYFYWYRQILGQKVEFLVSFYNNEISEKSEIFDDQFSVERPDGSNFTLKIRSTKLEDSAMYFCASSGSRLAPYEQYFGPGTRLTVT.

The V and J genes are TRBV14 and TRBJ1-4, with D possibly being TRBD1 (5 bases). The germline V gene has CDR1 SGHDN and CDR2 FVKESK. V was clipped by 4 bases and J by 2 bases, with 17 bases between them. The CDR3 is 17 amino acids. The CDR3 sequence is CASSPWDSTGTNEKLFF. The CDR3 nucleotides read TGTGCCAGCAGCCCTTGGGACTCCACCGGGACTAATGAAAAACTGTTTTTT.

The chain employs TRBV15 and TRBJ2-7, with 9 nucleotides matching TRBD1. V lost 5 bases, J lost 4 bases, and 3 bases stayed unmatched. Germline-derived CDR1 and CDR2 are LNHNV and YYDKDF (reference sequence). This CDR3 is 13 amino acids long. CDR3 residues: CATSGTGPYEQYF. In DNA form, the CDR3 reads TGTGCCACCAGCGGGACAGGGCCATACGAGCAGTACTTC.

Worth noting for this clone: An end of the junction differs from the germline gene, which may be a read error. The chain is built from TRBV10-3 and TRBJ1-5; TRBD1 aligns across 8 bases. Germline V gives CDR1 ENHRY, CDR2 SYGVKD. The CDR3 consists of 14 residues. The CDR3 DNA reads as TGTGCCACCAGTATACAGGGGGACAATCAGCCCCAGCATTTT. It is translated as CATSIQGDNQPQHF.

The chain has TRBV7-9 and TRBJ2-2; 8 nucleotides agree with TRBD1. With V trimmed by 5 bases and J by 6 bases, 11 bases remained unmatched. Germline-derived CDR1 and CDR2 are SEHNR and FQNEAQ (reference sequence). The CDR3 consists of 16 residues. CDR3 nucleotide sequence: TGTGCCAGCAGCACCCAGACAGGGGTAGGCTCCGGGGAGCTGTTTTTT. Translation gives CASSTQTGVGSGELFF.

The rearrangement joins TRBV7-6 to TRBJ2-1; 7 bases are a match to TRBD2. V was pared by 2 bases and J by 5 bases, with 15 bases of the junction left unmatched. Germline values: CDR1 SGHVS, CDR2 FNYEAQ. CDR3 length: 18 residues. CDR3 sequence reads: CASSLTSPLTAGNNEQFF. In DNA form, the CDR3 reads TGTGCCAGCAGCTTAACCTCCCCGCTGACAGCGGGGAACAATGAGCAGTTCTTC.

The CDR3 loop reads CASSYSTGESYEQYF. In DNA, the CDR3 is TGTGCCAGCAGTTACTCGACAGGGGAGTCCTACGAGCAGTACTTC. V is TRBV6-5 and J is TRBJ2-7, with 8 bases lining up with TRBD1. Germline assignment: CDR1 MNHEY and CDR2 SVGAGI. The CDR3 loop spans 15 amino acids. J gave up 1 base and V 0 bases, and 2 bases lay outside the gene matches.

The chain has TRBV18 and TRBJ2-5; D is perhaps TRBD1 (6 bases). This CDR3 region has 14 residues. Trimming took off 0 bases at V and 6 bases at J, with 11 bases between the two ends. Germline V gene sequence: CDR1 KGHSH, CDR2 LQKENI. CDR3 DNA sequence: TGTGCCAGCTCACCACCGGCAGGGACAAAGACCCAGTACTTC. Amino acids: CASSPPAGTKTQYF.

This clone was seen just once. The chain joins TRBV6-4 to TRBJ1-2; 11 positions agree with TRBD1. The length of the CDR3 is 15 residues. Germline V gene sequence: CDR1 MRHNA, CDR2 SNTAGT. V gave up 4 bases and J gave up 6 bases; unmatched junction bases: 7. The CDR3 protein is CASSASGDRGNGYTF. The CDR3, as DNA: TGTGCCAGCAGTGCATCAGGGGACAGGGGGAATGGCTACACCTTC.

The chain links TRBV19 to TRBJ1-6; D is undetermined. The CDR3 covers 14 residues. CDR1 and CDR2 from the germline V gene are LNHDA and SQIVND (reference sequence). Trimming left V 6 bases short and J 3 bases short, with 9 bases between. This chain's CDR3 is CASRLRVYNSPLHF. CDR3 sequence (DNA): TGTGCCAGTAGGCTCCGGGTCTATAATTCACCCCTCCACTTT.

This clone was detected once. The CDR3 protein is CASNGDRDYGYTF. The CDR3 coding sequence is TGTGCCAGCAATGGGGACAGGGACTATGGCTACACCTTC. J is TRBJ1-2 and V is TRBV25-1, with 9 bases aligning to TRBD1. Germline-derived CDR1 and CDR2 are MGHDK and SYGVNS. After removal of 7 bases from V and 3 bases from J, the junction contained 3 bases not matched to a gene. This CDR3 comprises 13 residues.

This chain joins TRBV7-9 and TRBJ2-1; 8 bases match TRBD1. The trim removed 2 bases at V and 2 bases at J, leaving 11 bases unmatched. The germline CDR1 and CDR2 sequences are SEHNR and FQNEAQ (reference sequence). The CDR3 loop spans 18 amino acids. The CDR3 nucleotides are TGTGCCAGCAGCTTAAGTTTGGGCGCAGGGGGCGCCTACAATGAGCAGTTCTTC. It yields the protein CASSLSLGAGGAYNEQFF.

This clone was observed a few times. The genes are TRBV2 and TRBJ1-2, with 11 nucleotides matching TRBD1. The CDR3 contains 15 residues. The trim removed 9 bases at V and 3 bases at J, leaving 9 bases unmatched. Germline V lookup: CDR1 SNHLY, CDR2 FYNNEI. CDR3 in amino acids: CARLRTGGADYGYTF. Here the CDR3 DNA reads TGTGCCAGGCTTCGGACAGGGGGCGCCGACTATGGCTACACCTTC.

This CDR3 is CASSQTGDRVTEAFF. CDR3 DNA: TGCGCCAGCAGCCAGACGGGGGACAGGGTAACTGAAGCTTTCTTT. The chain carries TRBV4-1 and TRBJ1-1; 9 bases fit TRBD1. Germline trimming cut 3 bases from V and 5 bases from J; bases unmatched to any gene: 7. Germline V gene lookup returns CDR1 MGHRA and CDR2 YSYEKL. There are 15 residues in the CDR3.

The chain combines TRBV5-1 with TRBJ2-1, with D uncertain. V dropped 0 bases and J dropped 1 base, with 11 bases sitting between them. CDR1 and CDR2 from the germline V gene are SGHRS and YFSETQ. This CDR3 is built from 16 residues. CDR3: CASSLVVPTSYNEQFF. The CDR3, as DNA: TGCGCCAGCAGCTTGGTAGTCCCTACGTCCTACAATGAGCAGTTCTTC.

J is TRBJ1-1 and V is TRBV5-1; D perhaps matches TRBD1 (5 bases). The CDR3 totals 14 residues. From germline, CDR1 is SGHRS and CDR2 YFSETQ. Deletions cut 0 bases from V and 7 bases from J, with 13 bases between. The DNA for the CDR3 is TGCGCCAGCAGCTTGGGGGGGGGTTCGGGTGAAGCTTTCTTT. Amino acids: CASSLGGGSGEAFF.